This T cell receptor (beta chain) was sequenced in a study of CD8+ T cells in alopecia areata. Study in general: Those patients who were treated received oral tofacitinib, which was given at 5 to 10 mg twice daily for moderate-to-severe alopecia areata. The drug, tofacitinib, lasted 6 to 18 months, followed by 6 months off drug. Findings and limits, study-wide: An increase in clonality over normal scalp was evident in lesional scalp, especially alopecia totalis/universalis. Sequencing of scalp tissue also captures the resident alphabeta T cells of normal skin.

This clone was observed a single time. Its antigen remains unidentified. RNA extraction and reverse transcription yielded cDNA as sequencing template. Some clones are missing from TCRdb's copy, which holds only in-frame ones; the method was immunoSEQ multiplex PCR. This sample yields some 170,000 clones, of which just under 60% are seen a single time; around 15% belongs to the top ten. The receptor was derived from a human donor with alopecia areata. This sample comprised CD4+ T cells sorted from blood, obtained at week 0.

The CDR3 nucleotides are TGCGCCAGCAGCCCCCAAGTGCGGGACAGTAACACCGGGGAGCTGTTTTTT. Amino acid sequence: CASSPQVRDSNTGELFF. The chain combines TRBV4-1 with TRBJ2-2; TRBD1 is a possible D gene (7 bases). This CDR3 spans 17 amino acids. CDR1 MGHRA and CDR2 YSYEKL come from the germline V gene. Trimming pared 4 bases from V and 2 bases from J, leaving 17 bases between.